Below are 30 T cell receptor beta chains sequenced from a single sample in a study of T-cell reconstitution after alpha-beta-depleted transplantation in children. Construction of the TCRbeta library involved unique molecular identifiers. TCRdb passed the PCR reads through MiXCR, listing each CDR3 protein once. The table includes 500,000 to 600,000 distinct CDR3 sequences, 30% to 35% detected once. The material sequenced was PBMCs from the stem cell graft donor, taken from the stem cell graft. These TCRs come from a human donor who donated a stem cell graft to a child with aplastic anemia.

This chain connects TRBV12-3 or TRBV12-4 to TRBJ2-7; the match to TRBD2 covers 7 bases. After removal of 6 bases from V and 3 bases from J, the junction contained 11 bases not matched to a gene. The CDR3 length is 15 residues. The chain's CDR3 is CASRPVTGGRYEQYV. DNA of the CDR3: TGTGCCAGCAGACCAGTTACGGGAGGACGCTACGAGCAGTACGTC.

The chain uses TRBV30 and TRBJ1-2; 7 bases fit TRBD1. The CDR3 consists of 14 residues. V was pared by 5 bases and J by 4 bases, with 10 bases of the junction left unmatched. Germline CDR1 reads GTSNPN; CDR2 reads SVGIG (reference sequence). The chain's CDR3 is CAWAGGLRAYGYTF. CDR3 nucleotide sequence: TGTGCCTGGGCAGGGGGTTTACGAGCCTATGGCTACACCTTC. Using reference TRBV30 and TRBJ1-2 for the parts outside the CDR3, the full variable domain is SQTIHQWPATLVQPVGSPLSLECTVEGTSNPNLYWYRQAAGRGLQLLFYSVGIGQISSEVPQNLSASRPQDRQFILSSKKLLLSDSGFYLCAWAGGLRAYGYTFGSGTRLTVV.

The rearrangement uses TRBV29-1 and TRBJ2-1; 10 nucleotides align to TRBD2. The CDR3 runs 14 residues. The V gene end was trimmed by 3 bases and the J gene end by 3 bases; junction bases not matched to a gene: 2. Germline CDR1 reads SQVTM; CDR2 reads ANQGSEA. CDR3 region: CSVEGLASYNEQFF. CDR3 bases: TGCAGCGTTGAGGGACTAGCGAGCTACAATGAGCAGTTCTTC.

This rearrangement joins TRBV7-2 to TRBJ2-1, with TRBD2 matching over 7 bases. The CDR3 loop spans 15 amino acids. V trimming: 5 bases; J trimming: 2 bases; junction bases outside the gene matches: 6. CDR1 and CDR2 (germline): SGHTA, FQGNSA. This chain's CDR3 is CASSISGPAYNEQFF. The CDR3 DNA reads TGTGCCAGCAGCATTAGCGGGCCTGCCTACAATGAGCAGTTCTTC.

This clonotype has just a few counts. The V call is TRBV6-6, the J call TRBJ2-2; 7 nucleotides align to TRBD2. With V trimmed by 4 bases and J by 8 bases, 4 bases remained unmatched. The length of the CDR3 is 13 residues. Germline V gene lookup returns CDR1 MNHNY and CDR2 SVGAGI (reference sequence). CDR3 DNA sequence: TGTGCCAGCAGTTGGATTAGCGGGGGGGAGCTGTTTTTT. It codes for CASSWISGGELFF.

This clonotype was counted only a few times. This chain uses TRBV6-5 with TRBJ2-7, with no clear D. Germline CDR1 is MNHEY and CDR2 is SVGAGI. With 4 bases removed from V and 0 bases from J, the gap between germline ends came to 10 bases. This CDR3 region has 14 residues. The CDR3 spells CASSFDAASYEQYF. As DNA, the CDR3 is TGTGCCAGCAGTTTCGACGCGGCCTCCTACGAGCAGTACTTC.

This clonotype was counted a few times. This sequence joins TRBV20-1 and TRBJ2-7; D is undetermined. V was pared by 0 bases and J by 3 bases, with 12 bases between. This CDR3 is built from 14 residues. Germline V gene lookup returns CDR1 DFQATT and CDR2 SNEGSKA (reference sequence). CDR3 residues: CSARDLLRGYEQYF. The CDR3 DNA sequence: TGCAGTGCTAGAGATCTCTTACGAGGCTACGAGCAGTACTTC.

This clonotype showed up just a few times. The chain uses TRBV6-2 or TRBV6-3 and TRBJ2-2, with D unclear. V lost 0 bases to trimming and J lost 7 bases, with 6 bases between them. This CDR3 has 13 amino acids. Germline CDR1 reads MNHEY; CDR2 reads SVGEGT. For the CDR3, the DNA is TGTGCCAGCAGTTACTCGGTGAGCGGGGAGCTGTTTTTT. It is translated as CASSYSVSGELFF.

The chain employs TRBV5-4 and TRBJ1-2, with D unclear. Trimming shortened V by 2 bases and J by 4 bases, and 9 bases separated the two germline ends. Germline CDR1 reads SGHNT; CDR2 reads YYREEE (reference sequence). The CDR3 extends over 13 amino acids. The chain's CDR3 is CASSFPASYGYTF. The CDR3 nucleotides read TGTGCCAGCAGCTTCCCAGCATCCTATGGCTACACCTTC.

In this sample, this clonotype turned up a few times. CDR3 nucleotide sequence: TGTGCCAGCAGCGCCCGGACTAGCGGAGACCTCGGGGATACGCAGTATTTT. It encodes CASSARTSGDLGDTQYF. The chain uses TRBV9 and TRBJ2-3, with 10 bases lining up with TRBD2. Losses at the gene ends were 3 bases for V and 6 bases for J; bases not matched to a gene: 13. The CDR3 loop spans 17 amino acids. Per germline, CDR1 SGDLS and CDR2 YYNGEE.

The rearrangement links TRBV27 to TRBJ1-6; 11 bases align to TRBD1. V shed 3 bases and J 10 bases; nucleotides not matched to a gene: 2. Per germline, CDR1 MNHEY and CDR2 SMNVEV (reference sequence). The CDR3 loop spans 14 amino acids. The CDR3 loop reads CASSFGQGASPLHF. Here the CDR3 DNA reads TGTGCCAGCAGTTTCGGACAGGGGGCATCACCCCTCCACTTT.

The gene calls are TRBV19 and TRBJ1-5, with no clear D. CDR3 size: 15 residues. CDR1 is LNHDA and CDR2 is SQIVND in the germline V gene (reference sequence). The V gene lost 3 bases and the J gene lost 5 bases, with 14 bases spanning the gap. The CDR3 nucleotides are TGTGCCAGTAGTATCGGTCTACTTAGTCATCAGCCCCAGCATTTT. Protein product: CASSIGLLSHQPQHF.

This clonotype came up many times. V gene TRBV20-1 combines with J gene TRBJ2-7; TRBD2 aligns across 14 bases. Germline V gene data show CDR1 as DFQATT and CDR2 as SNEGSKA (reference sequence). V lost 3 bases to trimming and J lost 6 bases; unmatched junction nucleotides: 4. This CDR3 is 14 amino acids long. CDR3 DNA sequence: TGCAGTGCTAGCCCTGGACTAGCGGGAGGCGAGCAGTACTTC. Protein sequence: CSASPGLAGGEQYF.

This chain connects TRBV20-1 to TRBJ1-3, with D possibly TRBD1 on 6 matching bases. Germline CDR1 reads DFQATT; CDR2 reads SNEGSKA (reference sequence). Trimming removed 0 bases from V and 3 bases from J, with 9 bases in between. The CDR3 consists of 14 residues. The DNA for the CDR3 is TGCAGTGCTAGAGATAGGGGGTTTGGAAACACCATATATTTT. It encodes CSARDRGFGNTIYF.

The rearrangement joins TRBV15 to TRBJ2-7, with 12 bases lining up with TRBD2. V was clipped by 0 bases and J by 2 bases; unmatched bases: 8. The germline V gene encodes CDR1 LNHNV and CDR2 YYDKDF (reference sequence). The CDR3 contains 18 residues. CDR3 protein: CATSRDQASGRAAYEQYV. The CDR3 nucleotides are TGTGCCACCAGCAGAGATCAGGCTAGCGGGAGGGCCGCCTACGAGCAGTACGTC.

The rearrangement joins TRBV7-2 to TRBJ2-1; D remains unclear. Germline V lookup: CDR1 SGHTA, CDR2 FQGNSA. The ends were cut back, 3 bases at V and 4 bases at J, with 13 bases in the middle. The CDR3 has 15 residues. CDR3 nucleotides: TGTGCCAGCAGCTTTAGAGCCAGTGGGTACAATGAGCAGTTCTTC. Its translation is CASSFRASGYNEQFF.

The V gene is TRBV11-1, the J gene TRBJ2-3; weak D call: TRBD1 (6 bases). Per the germline V gene, CDR1 is SGHAT and CDR2 is FQDESV (reference sequence). Trimming removed 0 bases from V and 3 bases from J, with 19 bases in between. The CDR3 sequence is 18 residues long. CDR3 sequence reads: CASSLASLLGAPTDTQYF. CDR3 bases: TGTGCCAGCAGCTTAGCCTCCCTACTGGGGGCGCCGACAGATACGCAGTATTTT.

This rearrangement joins TRBV5-1 to TRBJ1-2; tentatively, D is TRBD1 (5 bases). The germline CDR1 and CDR2 sequences are SGHRS and YFSETQ. The CDR3 has 13 residues. V lost 4 bases and J lost 8, with 15 bases in between. The CDR3 nucleotides read TGCGCCAGCAGCCAACCGGGACTACAGGGCTACACCTTC. Protein sequence: CASSQPGLQGYTF.

This clonotype was observed a handful of times. The V gene is TRBV9, the J gene TRBJ2-1, with 10 nucleotides matching TRBD2. J was trimmed by 5 bases and V by 3 bases; bases with no gene match: 14. The CDR3 is made up of 18 amino acids. In germline, CDR1 is SGDLS, CDR2 YYNGEE. The CDR3 reads CASSAKTIPGTSDNEQFF. As DNA, the CDR3 is TGTGCCAGCAGCGCGAAGACTATTCCGGGGACTAGCGACAATGAGCAGTTCTTC.

The chain combines TRBV5-1 with TRBJ2-7, with 7 nucleotides matching TRBD1. Germline V gene lookup returns CDR1 SGHRS and CDR2 YFSETQ. Germline trimming cut 4 bases from V and 5 bases from J; bases unmatched to any gene: 12. The CDR3 runs 15 residues. CDR3 loop: CASSPPGQSSNEQYF. In DNA, the CDR3 is TGCGCCAGCAGCCCCCCGGGACAGAGTTCAAACGAGCAGTACTTC.

This clonotype was counted between two and nine times. The gene calls are TRBV12-3 or TRBV12-4 and TRBJ1-3; the D is unclear. V dropped 7 bases and J dropped 0 bases, with 10 bases sitting between them. The CDR3 has 14 amino acids. The CDR3 nucleotides are TGTGCCAGCAAAACATACAGCTCTGGAAACACCATATATTTT. Translation gives CASKTYSSGNTIYF.

The rearrangement uses TRBV11-2 and TRBJ2-2; 13 bases match TRBD2. From germline, CDR1 is SGHAT and CDR2 FQNNGV. The CDR3 has 18 amino acids. The junction had 10 bases not matched to a gene; V was cut back by 5 bases and J by 4 bases. The CDR3 DNA sequence: TGTGCCAGCAGCCAGACTAGCGGGAGGTTCCGAGGCACCGGGGAGCTGTTTTTT. It yields the protein CASSQTSGRFRGTGELFF. Based on the CDR3 plus reference TRBV11-2 and TRBJ2-2, the full variable domain is EAGVAQSPRYKIIEKRQSVAFWCNPISGHATLYWYQQILGQGPKLLIQFQNNGVVDDSQLPKDRFSAERLKGVDSTLKIQPAKLEDSAVYLCASSQTSGRFRGTGELFFGEGSRLTVL.

The chain employs TRBV19 and TRBJ1-1; TRBD1 might be the D (5 bases). CDR1 and CDR2 (germline): LNHDA, SQIVND (reference sequence). With 5 bases removed from V and 2 bases from J, the gap between germline ends came to 18 bases. This CDR3 comprises 16 residues. This CDR3 is CASSWGGHGFNTEAFF. In DNA, the CDR3 is TGTGCCAGTAGTTGGGGCGGGCACGGATTTAACACTGAAGCTTTCTTT.

J is TRBJ2-4 and V is TRBV4-2; tentatively, D is TRBD1 or TRBD2 (5 bases each). The CDR3 contains 18 residues. V lost 2 bases, J lost 0 bases, and 17 bases lay in between. Germline values: CDR1 LGHNA, CDR2 YNFKEQ. The CDR3 sequence is CASSQRSEGTLAKNIQYF. CDR3 coding DNA: TGTGCCAGCAGCCAAAGGTCGGAAGGGACCTTAGCCAAAAACATTCAGTACTTC.

CDR3 DNA sequence: TGCAGTGCTAGAGAGGAGGGCAAGGGCACTGAAGCTTTCTTT. Translated, it gives CSAREEGKGTEAFF. The chain is built from TRBV20-1 and TRBJ1-1; no definite D call. V lost 0 bases to trimming and J lost 4 bases, with 12 bases between them. Germline assignment: CDR1 DFQATT and CDR2 SNEGSKA (reference sequence). The CDR3 runs to 14 residues.

V usage is TRBV5-1 and J usage is TRBJ1-1, with D tentatively TRBD1 (6 bases). The germline CDR1 and CDR2 sequences are SGHRS and YFSETQ. V was pared by 4 bases and J by 4 bases, with 17 bases between. CDR3 size: 15 residues. CDR3 coding DNA: TGCGCCAGCAGCCCGGCCTACAGGGTCGGCACTGAAGCTTTCTTT. Its protein product is CASSPAYRVGTEAFF.

The rearrangement links TRBV20-1 to TRBJ2-1; 14 bases are a match to TRBD2. Germline V CDR1 and CDR2: DFQATT, SNEGSKA (reference sequence). V lost 3 bases, J lost 0 bases, and 4 bases stayed unmatched. This CDR3 has 17 amino acids. This chain's CDR3 is CSAREGLAGASYNEQFF. CDR3 coding DNA: TGCAGTGCTAGGGAGGGACTAGCGGGGGCCTCCTACAATGAGCAGTTCTTC.

The chain is built from TRBV6-2 or TRBV6-3 and TRBJ2-2, with 10 bases identical to TRBD2. Per the germline V gene, CDR1 is MNHEY and CDR2 is SVGEGT. After removal of 3 bases from V and 5 bases from J, the junction contained 9 bases not matched to a gene. There are 17 residues in the CDR3. The CDR3 protein is CASSYGPSGRRTGELFF. The CDR3 DNA is TGTGCCAGCAGTTATGGACCTAGCGGGAGACGTACCGGGGAGCTGTTTTTT.

The table lists this clonotype with a few counts. V usage is TRBV6-2 or TRBV6-3 and J usage is TRBJ2-7, with 8 bases fitting TRBD1. There are 14 residues in the CDR3. V was pared by 6 bases and J by 2 bases, with 6 bases of the junction left unmatched. Germline loops: CDR1 MNHEY, CDR2 SVGEGT. The DNA for the CDR3 is TGTGCCAGCAGCATAAGACAGGGGACCTACGAGCAGTACTTC. It yields the protein CASSIRQGTYEQYF.

The sample holds a few counts of this clonotype. Here the CDR3 DNA reads TGCGCCAGCAGCTTGGGGGCAGACAGCGTCTATGGCTACACCTTC. Translated, it gives CASSLGADSVYGYTF. The chain combines TRBV5-1 with TRBJ1-2, with D perhaps matching TRBD1 (5 bases). The CDR3 consists of 15 residues. The germline V gene has CDR1 SGHRS and CDR2 YFSETQ. V was shortened by 0 bases and J by 4 bases, with 13 bases between the two germline ends.